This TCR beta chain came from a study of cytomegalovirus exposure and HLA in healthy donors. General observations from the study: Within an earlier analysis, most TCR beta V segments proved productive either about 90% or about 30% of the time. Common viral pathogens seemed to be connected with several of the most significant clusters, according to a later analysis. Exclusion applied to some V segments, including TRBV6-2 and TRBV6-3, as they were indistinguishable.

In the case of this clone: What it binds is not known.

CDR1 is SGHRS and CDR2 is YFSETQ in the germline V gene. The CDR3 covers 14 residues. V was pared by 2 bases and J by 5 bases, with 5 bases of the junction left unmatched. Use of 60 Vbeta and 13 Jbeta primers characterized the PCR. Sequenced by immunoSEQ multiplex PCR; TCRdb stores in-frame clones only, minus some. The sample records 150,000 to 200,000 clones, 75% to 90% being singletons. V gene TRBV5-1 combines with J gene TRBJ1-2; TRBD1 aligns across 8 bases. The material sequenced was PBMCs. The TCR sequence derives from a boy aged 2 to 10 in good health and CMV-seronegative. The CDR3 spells CASSLADRGYGYTF. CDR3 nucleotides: TGCGCCAGCAGCTTAGCCGACAGGGGTTATGGCTACACCTTC.